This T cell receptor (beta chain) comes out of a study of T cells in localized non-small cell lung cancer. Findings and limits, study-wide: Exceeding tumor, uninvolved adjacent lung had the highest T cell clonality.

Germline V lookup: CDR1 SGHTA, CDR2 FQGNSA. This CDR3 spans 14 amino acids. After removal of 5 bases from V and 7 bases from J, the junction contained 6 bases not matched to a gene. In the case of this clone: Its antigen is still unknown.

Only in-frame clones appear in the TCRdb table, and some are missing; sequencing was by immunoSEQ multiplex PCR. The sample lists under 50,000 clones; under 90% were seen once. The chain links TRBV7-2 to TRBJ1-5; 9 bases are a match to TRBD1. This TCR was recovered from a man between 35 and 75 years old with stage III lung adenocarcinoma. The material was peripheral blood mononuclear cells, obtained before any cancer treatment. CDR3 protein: CASSRDRVEQPQHF. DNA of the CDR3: TGTGCCAGCAGCCGGGACAGGGTAGAACAGCCCCAGCATTTT.